This T cell receptor beta chain is drawn from a study of shared clonotypes between healthy human individuals. Study-wide background: A couple of women and a few men aged 18 to 49 made up the donors. Study-level findings and limits: With a handful of donors compared, around 4.7% of naive CD4 clonotypes were shared. Clonotypes shared by all four sorted-subset donors had higher generation probabilities than non-shared clonotypes.

Roughly 200 ng DNA, about 28,000 T cell genomes, went into each sorted-subset replicate PCR. Produced via immunoSEQ multiplex PCR; TCRdb's table is partial and in-frame only. The repertoire includes about 2.4 million clones, under 95% of them detected once, and about 0.39% sits in the top ten. Regarding this clone: Its target is not known.

The source of this sequence is a man aged 18 to 29 in good health. Some clones in this sample may be carry-over from other donors' samples. The sequencing input was naive CD4+ T cells from PBMCs. Regarding subset: CD45RA+ positively selected.

CDR3 in amino acids: CASSLWGRKLFF. DNA of the CDR3: TGTGCCAGCAGTTTGTGGGGACGAAAACTGTTTTTT. The V and J genes are TRBV28 and TRBJ1-4, with D possibly matching TRBD1 (5 bases). This CDR3 is 12 amino acids long. CDR1 MDHEN and CDR2 SYDVKM come from the germline V gene. Between the trimmed V and J ends, which lost 3 bases and 10 bases, there was a span of 9 bases. The full variable domain, its missing parts supplied by reference TRBV28 and TRBJ1-4, is DVKVTQSSRYLVKRTGEKVFLECVQDMDHENMFWYRQDPGLGLRLIYFSYDVKMKEKGDIPEGYSVSREKKERFSLILESASTNQTSMYLCASSLWGRKLFFGSGTQLSVL.